The rows below give T cell receptor beta chains drawn from one sample of a study of response to subunit inactivated influenza vaccine. Each CDR3 protein is one row after TCRdb ran MiXCR on the RT-PCR reads. The sample lists about 650,000 distinct CDR3 sequences; approximately 14% were seen once. The sequenced sample was PBMCs from blood, obtained roughly 12 days after vaccination. These receptors were obtained from a man aged 45 to 65 who received an inactivated influenza vaccine. Each CDR3 is given with its conserved first and last residue. A D gene is named only where the DNA matches it firmly. Clone size is not always given. Where it is, it says once, few, many or a class for expanded clones.

len: 15; j_gene: TRBJ2-5; d_gene: .; abundance: .; v_gene: TRBV4-1; CDR3aa: CASSQVSSSQETQYF; CDR3nt: TGCGCCAGCAGCCAAGTTTCATCCAGTCAAGAGACCCAGTACTTC
len: 15; j_gene: TRBJ2-1; d_gene: TRBD1; abundance: few; v_gene: TRBV20-1; CDR3aa: CSARTGSLTYNEQFF; CDR3nt: TGCAGTGCACGGACAGGGAGCTTGACCTACAATGAGCAGTTCTTC
len: 14; j_gene: TRBJ2-5; d_gene: .; abundance: .; v_gene: TRBV29-1; CDR3aa: CSLRSGGVRETQYF; CDR3nt: TGCAGCTTACGATCAGGCGGAGTGCGAGAGACCCAGTACTTC
len: 18; j_gene: TRBJ2-7; d_gene: TRBD2; abundance: .; v_gene: TRBV18; CDR3aa: CASSPGHATSGVTYEQYF; CDR3nt: TGTGCCAGCTCACCGGGACATGCGACTAGCGGGGTAACCTACGAGCAGTACTTC
len: 16; j_gene: TRBJ2-1; d_gene: TRBD2; abundance: many; v_gene: TRBV15; CDR3aa: CATSLGLGLAAYEQFF; CDR3nt: TGTGCCACCAGCCTAGGTTTGGGACTAGCGGCATATGAGCAGTTCTTC
len: 15; j_gene: TRBJ2-1; d_gene: .; abundance: .; v_gene: TRBV7-2; CDR3aa: CASSQRGRLRDEQFF; CDR3nt: TGTGCCAGCAGCCAACGGGGGAGGCTTAGGGATGAGCAGTTCTTC
len: 12; j_gene: TRBJ2-5; d_gene: .; abundance: few; v_gene: TRBV5-1; CDR3aa: CASSRDSQTQYF; CDR3nt: TGCGCCAGCAGCCGGGACTCACAGACCCAGTACTTC
len: 14; j_gene: TRBJ2-6; d_gene: .; abundance: few; v_gene: TRBV12-3/TRBV12-4; CDR3aa: CASSWTPGANVLTF; CDR3nt: TGTGCCAGCAGTTGGACCCCTGGGGCCAACGTCCTGACTTTC
len: 13; j_gene: TRBJ2-2; d_gene: .; abundance: .; v_gene: TRBV15; CDR3aa: CATSRVIPGELFF; CDR3nt: TGTGCCACCAGCAGAGTGATTCCCGGGGAGCTGTTTTTT
len: 16; j_gene: TRBJ1-1; d_gene: .; abundance: few; v_gene: TRBV6-1; CDR3aa: CATSRDAGDLNTEAFF; CDR3nt: TGTGCCACCTCCCGGGACGCGGGGGACCTGAACACTGAAGCTTTCTTT
len: 14; j_gene: TRBJ2-7; d_gene: .; abundance: .; v_gene: TRBV7-2; CDR3aa: CASSLGRVTYEQYF; CDR3nt: TGTGCCAGCAGCCTCGGTCGGGTTACCTACGAGCAGTACTTC
len: 15; j_gene: TRBJ2-7; d_gene: .; abundance: few; v_gene: TRBV5-1; CDR3aa: CASSLALITGYEQYF; CDR3nt: TGCGCCAGCAGCTTGGCTCTGATCACAGGCTACGAGCAGTACTTC
len: 15; j_gene: TRBJ2-5; d_gene: .; abundance: .; v_gene: TRBV5-1; CDR3aa: CASSLGQVLQETQYF; CDR3nt: TGCGCCAGCAGCTTGGGACAGGTCCTCCAAGAGACCCAGTACTTC
len: 12; j_gene: TRBJ2-7; d_gene: .; abundance: many; v_gene: TRBV10-2; CDR3aa: CASSEFTYEQYF; CDR3nt: TGCGCCAGCAGTGAATTTACCTACGAGCAGTACTTC
len: 15; j_gene: TRBJ1-1; d_gene: .; abundance: .; v_gene: TRBV20-1; CDR3aa: CSALPYGTPVAEAFF; CDR3nt: TGCAGTGCTTTACCTTACGGGACCCCCGTCGCTGAAGCTTTCTTT
len: 16; j_gene: TRBJ2-5; d_gene: TRBD1; abundance: few; v_gene: TRBV12-3/TRBV12-4; CDR3aa: CASSSTGTGGRETQYF; CDR3nt: TGTGCCAGCAGCTCGACCGGGACAGGGGGCAGAGAGACCCAGTACTTC
len: 15; j_gene: TRBJ2-5; d_gene: .; abundance: few; v_gene: TRBV21-1; CDR3aa: CASSKRGLGVETQYF; CDR3nt: TGTGCCAGCAGCAAAAGGGGCTTGGGAGTGGAGACCCAGTACTTC
len: 13; j_gene: TRBJ2-1; d_gene: .; abundance: many; v_gene: TRBV7-7; CDR3aa: CASSLGLFGEQFF; CDR3nt: TGTGCCAGCAGCTTAGGGTTGTTTGGTGAGCAGTTCTTC
len: 14; j_gene: TRBJ2-7; d_gene: TRBD1; abundance: .; v_gene: TRBV7-2; CDR3aa: CASSTPGTGGKQYF; CDR3nt: TGTGCCAGCAGCACTCCCGGGACAGGGGGTAAGCAGTACTTC
len: 16; j_gene: TRBJ2-1; d_gene: .; abundance: many; v_gene: TRBV4-3; CDR3aa: CASSQGGNSFYNEQFF; CDR3nt: TGCGCCAGCAGCCAAGGAGGAAACAGCTTCTACAATGAGCAGTTCTTC
len: 15; j_gene: TRBJ2-1; d_gene: .; abundance: few; v_gene: TRBV20-1; CDR3aa: CSATGIGPNPDEQFF; CDR3nt: TGCAGTGCTACCGGTATTGGGCCCAACCCTGATGAGCAGTTCTTC
len: 14; j_gene: TRBJ1-1; d_gene: .; abundance: many; v_gene: TRBV7-2; CDR3aa: CASSLATGGTEAFF; CDR3nt: TGTGCCAGCAGCTTAGCGACCGGTGGCACTGAAGCTTTCTTT
len: 15; j_gene: TRBJ2-3; d_gene: .; abundance: few; v_gene: TRBV12-3/TRBV12-4; CDR3aa: CASNLRGGPTDTQYF; CDR3nt: TGTGCCAGCAATCTTAGGGGGGGGCCTACAGATACGCAGTATTTT
len: 16; j_gene: TRBJ2-1; d_gene: TRBD2; abundance: .; v_gene: TRBV5-8; CDR3aa: CASSLDPSGVGNEQFF; CDR3nt: TGTGCCAGCAGCTTGGATCCTAGCGGGGTGGGTAATGAGCAGTTCTTC
len: 15; j_gene: TRBJ1-1; d_gene: .; abundance: .; v_gene: TRBV3-1; CDR3aa: CASSPRVLANTEAFF; CDR3nt: TGTGCCAGCAGCCCAAGGGTCCTCGCGAACACTGAAGCTTTCTTT
len: 16; j_gene: TRBJ2-3; d_gene: TRBD1; abundance: few; v_gene: TRBV5-1; CDR3aa: CASSSGQGAGADTQYF; CDR3nt: TGCGCCAGCAGCTCGGGACAGGGGGCGGGAGCAGATACGCAGTATTTT
len: 16; j_gene: TRBJ2-5; d_gene: .; abundance: .; v_gene: TRBV15; CDR3aa: CATSRDLKDWGKTQYF; CDR3nt: TGTGCCACCAGCAGAGATTTAAAGGATTGGGGGAAGACCCAGTACTTC
len: 15; j_gene: TRBJ2-7; d_gene: TRBD1; abundance: few; v_gene: TRBV4-3; CDR3aa: CASSQATGVSYEQYF; CDR3nt: TGCGCCAGCAGCCAAGCCACAGGGGTCTCCTACGAGCAGTACTTC
len: 13; j_gene: TRBJ1-2; d_gene: .; abundance: many; v_gene: TRBV5-1; CDR3aa: CASSLGANYGYTF; CDR3nt: TGCGCCAGCAGCTTGGGAGCCAACTATGGCTACACCTTC
len: 11; j_gene: TRBJ2-7; d_gene: .; abundance: many; v_gene: TRBV7-2; CDR3aa: CASSIQGEQYF; CDR3nt: TGTGCCAGCAGCATTCAGGGGGAGCAGTACTTC
len: 20; j_gene: TRBJ2-1; d_gene: .; abundance: .; v_gene: TRBV11-1; CDR3aa: CASSALGATGTASSYNEQFF; CDR3nt: TGTGCCAGCAGCGCGTTGGGGGCCACCGGGACCGCAAGCTCCTACAATGAGCAGTTCTTC
len: 15; j_gene: TRBJ2-3; d_gene: .; abundance: .; v_gene: TRBV11-2; CDR3aa: CASSLESRPPDTQYF; CDR3nt: TGTGCCAGCAGCTTAGAGTCCAGGCCCCCAGATACGCAGTATTTT
len: 19; j_gene: TRBJ2-6; d_gene: TRBD1; abundance: .; v_gene: TRBV28; CDR3aa: CASSDLTGQEMRGANVLTF; CDR3nt: TGTGCCAGCAGTGATCTAACAGGACAGGAAATGAGGGGGGCCAACGTCCTGACTTTC
len: 14; j_gene: TRBJ2-5; d_gene: .; abundance: .; v_gene: TRBV3-1; CDR3aa: CASSRGLYQETQYF; CDR3nt: TGTGCCAGCAGCCGAGGACTTTACCAAGAGACCCAGTACTTC
len: 16; j_gene: TRBJ2-5; d_gene: .; abundance: .; v_gene: TRBV20-1; CDR3aa: CSARGTIDGSGETQYF; CDR3nt: TGCAGTGCTAGAGGGACTATCGATGGTAGCGGAGAGACCCAGTACTTC
len: 15; j_gene: TRBJ1-2; d_gene: TRBD1; abundance: few; v_gene: TRBV29-1; CDR3aa: CSVDTSPQGKGGYTF; CDR3nt: TGCAGCGTTGATACTTCGCCACAGGGGAAAGGTGGCTACACCTTC
len: 15; j_gene: TRBJ1-2; d_gene: TRBD1; abundance: many; v_gene: TRBV4-1; CDR3aa: CASSRTGADIYGYTF; CDR3nt: TGCGCCAGCAGCAGGACAGGGGCTGACATCTATGGCTACACCTTC
len: 15; j_gene: TRBJ2-5; d_gene: TRBD2; abundance: .; v_gene: TRBV6-1; CDR3aa: CASSPAGEGGETQYF; CDR3nt: TGTGCCAGCAGTCCCGCGGGGGAGGGAGGAGAGACCCAGTACTTC
len: 16; j_gene: TRBJ2-2; d_gene: TRBD2; abundance: many; v_gene: TRBV5-1; CDR3aa: CASSSSGGPNTGELFF; CDR3nt: TGCGCCAGCAGCTCTAGCGGGGGACCGAACACCGGGGAGCTGTTTTTT
len: 15; j_gene: TRBJ2-5; d_gene: TRBD2; abundance: once; v_gene: TRBV20-1; CDR3aa: CSARRPAGGLETQYF; CDR3nt: TGCAGTGCTAGACGCCCAGCGGGAGGCCTTGAGACCCAGTACTTC
len: 13; j_gene: TRBJ2-7; d_gene: TRBD1; abundance: .; v_gene: TRBV5-1; CDR3aa: CASSSTGEYEQYF; CDR3nt: TGCGCCAGCAGCTCCACAGGGGAATACGAGCAGTACTTC
len: 14; j_gene: TRBJ1-2; d_gene: .; abundance: .; v_gene: TRBV9; CDR3aa: CASSVAVRDYGYTF; CDR3nt: TGTGCCAGCAGCGTAGCTGTCAGAGACTATGGCTACACCTTC
len: 18; j_gene: TRBJ2-3; d_gene: TRBD2; abundance: many; v_gene: TRBV5-1; CDR3aa: CASSLEGGLAGRTDTQYF; CDR3nt: TGCGCCAGCAGCTTGGAAGGGGGGCTAGCGGGACGCACAGATACGCAGTATTTT
len: 14; j_gene: TRBJ1-2; d_gene: .; abundance: .; v_gene: TRBV4-3; CDR3aa: CASSQVWEGYGYTF; CDR3nt: TGCGCCAGCAGCCAAGTGTGGGAGGGGTATGGCTACACCTTC
len: 16; j_gene: TRBJ2-1; d_gene: .; abundance: .; v_gene: TRBV7-9; CDR3aa: CASSSTGRTPYNEQFF; CDR3nt: TGTGCCAGCAGCTCAACAGGCCGGACCCCCTACAATGAGCAGTTCTTC
len: 17; j_gene: TRBJ1-6; d_gene: TRBD1; abundance: .; v_gene: TRBV3-1; CDR3aa: CASSQEVGGARNSPLHF; CDR3nt: TGTGCCAGCAGCCAAGAGGTAGGGGGCGCGCGGAATTCACCCCTCCACTTT
len: 15; j_gene: TRBJ2-2; d_gene: TRBD1; abundance: .; v_gene: TRBV20-1; CDR3aa: CSAKRQGSAVGELFF; CDR3nt: TGCAGTGCCAAACGACAGGGGTCGGCAGTCGGGGAGCTGTTTTTT
len: 14; j_gene: TRBJ2-1; d_gene: .; abundance: .; v_gene: TRBV9; CDR3aa: CASSVWGRNDEQFF; CDR3nt: TGTGCCAGCAGCGTATGGGGGAGAAACGATGAGCAGTTCTTC